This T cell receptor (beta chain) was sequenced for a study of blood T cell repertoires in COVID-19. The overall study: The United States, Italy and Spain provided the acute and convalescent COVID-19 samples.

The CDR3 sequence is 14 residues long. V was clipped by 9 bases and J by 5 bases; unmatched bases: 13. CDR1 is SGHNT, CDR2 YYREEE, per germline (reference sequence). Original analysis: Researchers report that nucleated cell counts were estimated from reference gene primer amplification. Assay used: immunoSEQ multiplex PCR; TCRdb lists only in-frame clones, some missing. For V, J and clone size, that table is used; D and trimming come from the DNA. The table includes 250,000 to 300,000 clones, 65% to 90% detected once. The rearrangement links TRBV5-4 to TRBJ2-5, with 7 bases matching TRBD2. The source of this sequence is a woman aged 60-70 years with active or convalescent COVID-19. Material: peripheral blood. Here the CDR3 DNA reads TGTGCCACCTTAAGCGGGGCTAACCGGGAGACCCAGTACTTC. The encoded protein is CATLSGANRETQYF.